One and the same sample provided the 3 T cell receptor beta chains below, sequenced in a study of CD8 T cells in Susac syndrome. Random hexamers served to reverse transcribe roughly 0.45 to 1 ug RNA. TCRdb reprocessed the immunoSEQ multiplex PCR reads with MiXCR, giving one entry per CDR3 protein. The sample consists of a few hundred thousand distinct CDR3 sequences, approximately 95% of them appearing once. Sequenced input: CD4+ T cells from PBMCs. The receptors derive from a human donor with multiple sclerosis.

The chain employs TRBV12-3 or TRBV12-4 and TRBJ2-1, with D perhaps matching TRBD1 (5 bases). V was cut by 4 bases and J by 0 bases, with 7 bases left in between. The CDR3 is 14 amino acids. The chain's CDR3 is CASSSTVSYNEQFF. CDR3 in DNA: TGTGCCAGCAGTTCGACAGTCTCCTACAATGAGCAGTTCTTC.

The V gene is TRBV7-2, the J gene TRBJ1-4; D possibly corresponds to TRBD1 (5 bases). Per germline, CDR1 SGHTA and CDR2 FQGNSA. V lost 2 bases to trimming and J lost 8 bases, with 12 bases between them. The CDR3 is 14 residues long. CDR3 sequence reads: CASSLSQVQEKLFF. The CDR3 nucleotides read TGTGCCAGCAGCTTATCACAGGTTCAAGAAAAACTGTTTTTT.

The chain joins TRBV7-9 to TRBJ2-3; D is unclear. The V end lost 4 bases, the J end lost 6 bases, and 2 bases lay between the germline ends. CDR1 is SEHNR, CDR2 FQNEAQ, per germline (reference sequence). The CDR3 has 10 amino acids. The CDR3 protein is CASSWDTQYF. In DNA, the CDR3 is TGTGCCAGCAGCTGGGATACGCAGTATTTT.